This TCR beta chain derives from a study of T cell changes during pregnancy in multiple sclerosis. The CDR3 consists of 14 residues. The germline V gene encodes CDR1 SEHNR and CDR2 FQNEAQ (reference sequence). V lost 1 base, J lost 8 bases, and 14 bases lay in between. Only in-frame clones appear in the TCRdb table, and some are missing; sequencing was by immunoSEQ multiplex PCR. Of about 58,000 clones in the sample, about 90% were seen once. The sample here was CD4+ T cells from peripheral blood mononuclear cells, taken after pregnancy. The receptor was isolated from a female donor in good health, enrolled as a control in a pregnancy study. The chain is built from TRBV7-9 and TRBJ1-2, with D possibly matching TRBD1 (6 bases). CDR3 protein: CASSLEVQGQGYTF. CDR3 nucleotides: TGTGCCAGCAGCTTAGAGGTACAGGGTCAGGGCTACACCTTC.